Listed below are T cell receptor beta chains from one sample, sequenced in a study of T cell repertoires in cytomegalovirus infection. Via MiXCR, TCRdb re-called the reads, giving one row per CDR3 protein. The data contain about 490,000 distinct CDR3 sequences, approximately 10% of them singletons. Sequenced input: PBMCs. Receptors originate from a human donor in good health (CMV status not recorded). Some clones in this sample may be carry-over from other donors' samples. CDR3s include the opening cysteine and the closing phenylalanine or tryptophan. A D gene is named only where the DNA matches it firmly. A row's size may be missing; if present it is once, few, many or a size class.

size	J	length	V	D	DNA	CDR3
many	TRBJ1-5	15	TRBV7-9	.	TGTGCCAGCAGCCAGGGGAGGGAGGCGGTCCAGCCCCAGCATTTT	CASSQGREAVQPQHF
many	TRBJ2-2	17	TRBV11-3	TRBD2	TGTGCCAGCAGCCGCTGGTCTCCCCGGGGGGACACCGGGGAGCTGTTTTTT	CASSRWSPRGDTGELFF
.	TRBJ2-3	15	TRBV2	.	TGTGCCAGTCCAATGCAGGGGAGTAGCACAGATACGCAGTATTTT	CASPMQGSSTDTQYF
many	TRBJ1-6	13	TRBV12-3/TRBV12-4	.	TGTGCCAGCAGGACCACAGAAAATTCACCCCTCCACTTT	CASRTTENSPLHF
few	TRBJ2-4	15	TRBV10-1	TRBD1	TGCGCCATCCCCCGGGACAGGGGAGACAAAAACATTCAGTACTTC	CAIPRDRGDKNIQYF
many	TRBJ2-7	11	TRBV12-5	.	TGTGCTAGTGGTCCCCTATACGAGCAGTACTTC	CASGPLYEQYF
.	TRBJ2-1	18	TRBV19	TRBD2	TGTGCCAGTAGTGCCCTTGGACTAGCGGTTCTCTCCTACAATGAGCAGTTCTTC	CASSALGLAVLSYNEQFF
.	TRBJ2-3	16	TRBV6-6	TRBD2	TGTGCCAGCAGTTACCGGGCGGGAGGGGGCACAGATACGCAGTATTTT	CASSYRAGGGTDTQYF
.	TRBJ2-2	16	TRBV18	.	TGTGCCAGCTCACCTGCCGTCTGGGGAAGGACCGGGGAGCTGTTTTTT	CASSPAVWGRTGELFF
many	TRBJ1-2	14	TRBV6-5	.	TGTGCCAGCAGTTACTCGGGGTCTAACTATGGCTACACCTTC	CASSYSGSNYGYTF
few	TRBJ1-1	14	TRBV15	.	TGTGCCACCAGCAGAGAGGACAGTCTAAGAGAAGCTTTCTTT	CATSREDSLREAFF